The clone carrying this T cell receptor (beta chain) came up once. The V and J ends lost 3 bases and 2 bases respectively, with 12 bases between them. The CDR3 runs 14 residues. Germline V gene data show CDR1 as SGHTS and CDR2 as YDEGEE. This sample stems from a study of T cell responses to AZD1222 COVID-19 vaccine. TCRdb's copy holds only in-frame clones and misses some; the assay was immunoSEQ multiplex PCR. The data hold about 140,000 clones, with about 90% observed a single time. The clonotype comes from an adult who received the AZD1222 COVID-19 vaccine. Material: peripheral blood, obtained 28 days after the second AZD1222 dose. The chain employs TRBV5-8 and TRBJ2-7; D remains unclear. DNA of the CDR3: TGTGCCAGCAGCTACCTCTTTGGGACCTACGAGCAGTACTTC. Amino acid sequence: CASSYLFGTYEQYF.